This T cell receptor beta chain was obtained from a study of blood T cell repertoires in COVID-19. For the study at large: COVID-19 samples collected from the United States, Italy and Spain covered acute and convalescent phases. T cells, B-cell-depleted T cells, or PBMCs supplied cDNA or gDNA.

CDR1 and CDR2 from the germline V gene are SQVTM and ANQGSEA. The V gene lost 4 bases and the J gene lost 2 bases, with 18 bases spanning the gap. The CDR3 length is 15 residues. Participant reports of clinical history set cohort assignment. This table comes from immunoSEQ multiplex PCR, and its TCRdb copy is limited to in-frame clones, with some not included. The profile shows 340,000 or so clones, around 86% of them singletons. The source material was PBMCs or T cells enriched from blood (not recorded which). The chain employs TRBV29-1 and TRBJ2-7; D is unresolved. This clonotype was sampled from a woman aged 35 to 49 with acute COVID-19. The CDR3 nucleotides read TGCAGCGTTGTTTCTTGGCATTCGATAACCTACGAGCAGTACTTC. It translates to CSVVSWHSITYEQYF.